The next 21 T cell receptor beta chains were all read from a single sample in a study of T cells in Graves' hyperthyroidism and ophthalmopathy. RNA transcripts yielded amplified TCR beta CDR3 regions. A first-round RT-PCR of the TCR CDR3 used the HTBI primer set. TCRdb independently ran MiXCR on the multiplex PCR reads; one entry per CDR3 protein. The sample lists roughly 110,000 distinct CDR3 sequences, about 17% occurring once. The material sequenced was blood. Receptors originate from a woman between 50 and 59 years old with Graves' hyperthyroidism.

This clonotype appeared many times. CDR3 nucleotide sequence: TGTGCCAGCAGAACAACTAATGAAAAACTGTTTTTT. As protein: CASRTTNEKLFF. This chain links TRBV28 with TRBJ1-4; D call uncertain. The CDR3 consists of 12 residues. Per germline, CDR1 MDHEN and CDR2 SYDVKM. Trimming removed 6 bases at V and 0 bases at J, with 2 bases between.

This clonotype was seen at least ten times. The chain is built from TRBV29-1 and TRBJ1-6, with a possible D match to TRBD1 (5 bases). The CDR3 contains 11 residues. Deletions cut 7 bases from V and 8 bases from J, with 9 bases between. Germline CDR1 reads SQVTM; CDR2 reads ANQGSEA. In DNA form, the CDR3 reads TGCAGCGCTGGGACGGATTCACCCCTCCACTTT. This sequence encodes CSAGTDSPLHF.

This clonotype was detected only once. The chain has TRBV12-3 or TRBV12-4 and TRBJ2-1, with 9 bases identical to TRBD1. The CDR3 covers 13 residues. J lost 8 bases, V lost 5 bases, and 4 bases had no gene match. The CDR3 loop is CASSTRTGDEQFF. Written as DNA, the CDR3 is TGTGCCAGCAGTACCCGGACAGGGGATGAGCAGTTCTTC.

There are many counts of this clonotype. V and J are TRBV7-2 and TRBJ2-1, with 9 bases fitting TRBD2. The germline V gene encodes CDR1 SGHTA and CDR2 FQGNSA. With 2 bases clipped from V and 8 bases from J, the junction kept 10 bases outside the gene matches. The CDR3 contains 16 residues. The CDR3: CASSLNEAGGGHEQFF. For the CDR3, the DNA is TGTGCCAGCAGCTTAAACGAAGCGGGAGGAGGGCATGAGCAGTTCTTC.

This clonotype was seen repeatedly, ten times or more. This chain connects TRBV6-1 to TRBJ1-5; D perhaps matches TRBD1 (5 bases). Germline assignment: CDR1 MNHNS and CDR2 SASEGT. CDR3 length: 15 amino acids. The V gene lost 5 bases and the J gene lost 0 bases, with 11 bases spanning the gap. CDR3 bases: TGTGCCAGCAGTCAAGGGACCCATAGCAATCAGCCCCAGCATTTT. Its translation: CASSQGTHSNQPQHF.

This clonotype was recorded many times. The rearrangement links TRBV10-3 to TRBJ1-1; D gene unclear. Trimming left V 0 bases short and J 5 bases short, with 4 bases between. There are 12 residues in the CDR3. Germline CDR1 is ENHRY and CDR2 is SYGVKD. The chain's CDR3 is CAISESDTEAFF. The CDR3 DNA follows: TGTGCCATCAGTGAGTCAGATACTGAAGCTTTCTTT.

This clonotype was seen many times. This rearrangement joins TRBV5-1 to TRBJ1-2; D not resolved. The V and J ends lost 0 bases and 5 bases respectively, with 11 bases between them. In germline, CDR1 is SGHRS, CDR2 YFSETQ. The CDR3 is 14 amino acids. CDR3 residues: CASSLEAKGYGYTF. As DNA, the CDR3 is TGCGCCAGCAGCTTGGAGGCAAAGGGATATGGCTACACCTTC.

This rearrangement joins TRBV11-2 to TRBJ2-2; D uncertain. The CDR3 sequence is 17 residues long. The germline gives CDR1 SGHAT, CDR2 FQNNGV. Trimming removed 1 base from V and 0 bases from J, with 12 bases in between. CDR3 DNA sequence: TGTGCCAGCAGCTTAGTCCGCGTCGTCACGAACACCGGGGAGCTGTTTTTT. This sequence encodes CASSLVRVVTNTGELFF.

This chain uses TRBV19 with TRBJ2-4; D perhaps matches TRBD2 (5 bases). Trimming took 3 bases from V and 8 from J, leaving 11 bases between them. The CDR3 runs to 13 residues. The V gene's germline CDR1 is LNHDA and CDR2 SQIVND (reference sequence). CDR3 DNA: TGTGCCAGTAGTATCGGGCAGAGGGACATTCAGTACTTC. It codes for CASSIGQRDIQYF. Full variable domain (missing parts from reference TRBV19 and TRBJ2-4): DGGITQSPKYLFRKEGQNVTLSCEQNLNHDAMYWYRQDPGQGLRLIYYSQIVNDFQKGDIAEGYSVSREKKESFPLTVTSAQKNPTAFYLCASSIGQRDIQYFGAGTRLSVL.

CDR3 loop: CASRGQGGYTGELFF. CDR3 nucleotides: TGTGCCAGCAGGGGACAGGGGGGTTACACCGGGGAGCTGTTTTTT. The rearrangement links TRBV6-1 to TRBJ2-2; 11 bases agree with TRBD1. V trimming: 6 bases; J trimming: 3 bases; junction bases outside the gene matches: 3. Germline V gene data show CDR1 as MNHNS and CDR2 as SASEGT. CDR3 length equals 15 residues.

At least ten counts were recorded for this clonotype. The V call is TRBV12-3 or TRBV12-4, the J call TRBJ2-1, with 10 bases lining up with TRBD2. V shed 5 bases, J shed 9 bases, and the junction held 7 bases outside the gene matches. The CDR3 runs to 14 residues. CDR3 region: CASSEAGGPSEQFF. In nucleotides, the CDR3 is TGTGCCAGCAGTGAAGCGGGAGGGCCTAGTGAGCAGTTCTTC.

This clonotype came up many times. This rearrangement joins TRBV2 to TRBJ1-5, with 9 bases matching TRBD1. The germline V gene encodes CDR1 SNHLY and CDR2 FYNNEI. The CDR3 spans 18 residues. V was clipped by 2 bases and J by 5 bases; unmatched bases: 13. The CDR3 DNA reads TGTGCCAGCAGTGAAAGGCTGACAGGGGGGTTCAGGGATCAGCCCCAGCATTTT. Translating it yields CASSERLTGGFRDQPQHF.

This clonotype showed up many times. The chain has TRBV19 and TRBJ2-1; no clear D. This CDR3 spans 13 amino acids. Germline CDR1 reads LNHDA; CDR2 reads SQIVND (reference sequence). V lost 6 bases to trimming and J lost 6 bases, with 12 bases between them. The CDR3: CASSEALRNEQFF. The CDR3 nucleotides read TGTGCCAGTAGCGAGGCACTACGCAATGAGCAGTTCTTC.

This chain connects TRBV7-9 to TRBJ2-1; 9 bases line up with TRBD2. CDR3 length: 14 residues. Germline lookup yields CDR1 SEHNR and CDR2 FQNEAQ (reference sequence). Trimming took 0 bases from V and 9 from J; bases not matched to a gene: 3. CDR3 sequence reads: CASSLAGLASEQFF. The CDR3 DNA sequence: TGTGCCAGCAGCTTAGCGGGACTAGCTAGTGAGCAGTTCTTC.

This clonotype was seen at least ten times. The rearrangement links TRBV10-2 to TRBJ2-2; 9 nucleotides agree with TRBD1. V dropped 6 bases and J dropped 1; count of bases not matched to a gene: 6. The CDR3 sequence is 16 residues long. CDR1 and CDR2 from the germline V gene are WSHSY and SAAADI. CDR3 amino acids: CASRSPGQGNTGELFF. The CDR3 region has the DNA TGCGCCAGCAGGTCCCCGGGACAGGGGAACACCGGGGAGCTGTTTTTT.

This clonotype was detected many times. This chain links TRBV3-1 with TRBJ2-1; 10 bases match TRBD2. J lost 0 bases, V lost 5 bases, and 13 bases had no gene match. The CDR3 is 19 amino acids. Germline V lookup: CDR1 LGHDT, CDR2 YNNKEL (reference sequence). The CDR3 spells CASSYIPTSGKSSYNEQFF. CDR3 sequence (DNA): TGTGCCAGCAGCTACATCCCAACTAGCGGGAAAAGCTCCTACAATGAGCAGTTCTTC.

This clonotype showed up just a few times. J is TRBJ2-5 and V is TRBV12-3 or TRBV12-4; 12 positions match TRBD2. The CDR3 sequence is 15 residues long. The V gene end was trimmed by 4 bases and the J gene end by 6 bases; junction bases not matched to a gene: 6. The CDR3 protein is CASSSSGRADQTQYF. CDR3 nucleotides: TGTGCCAGCAGTTCTAGCGGGAGGGCCGATCAGACCCAGTACTTC.

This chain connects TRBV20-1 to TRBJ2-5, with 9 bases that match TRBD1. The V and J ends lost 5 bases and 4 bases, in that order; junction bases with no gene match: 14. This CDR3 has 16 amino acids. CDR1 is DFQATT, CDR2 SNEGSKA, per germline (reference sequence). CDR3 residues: CSAGQPGTGKGETQYF. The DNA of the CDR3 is TGCAGTGCTGGCCAGCCCGGGACAGGGAAGGGAGAGACCCAGTACTTC.

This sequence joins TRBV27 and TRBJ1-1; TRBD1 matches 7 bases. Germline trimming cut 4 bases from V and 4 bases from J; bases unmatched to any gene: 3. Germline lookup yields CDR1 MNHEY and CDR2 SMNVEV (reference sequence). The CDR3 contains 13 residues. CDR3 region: CASSSQGPTEAFF. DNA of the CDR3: TGTGCCAGCAGTTCACAGGGGCCCACTGAAGCTTTCTTT.

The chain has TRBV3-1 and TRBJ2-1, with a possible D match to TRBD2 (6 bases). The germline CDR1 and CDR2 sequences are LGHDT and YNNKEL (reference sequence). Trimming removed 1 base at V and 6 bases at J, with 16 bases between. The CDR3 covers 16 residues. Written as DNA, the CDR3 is TGTGCCAGCAGCCAAGGGGAGTGGCGGGATGGCAATGAGCAGTTCTTC. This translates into CASSQGEWRDGNEQFF.

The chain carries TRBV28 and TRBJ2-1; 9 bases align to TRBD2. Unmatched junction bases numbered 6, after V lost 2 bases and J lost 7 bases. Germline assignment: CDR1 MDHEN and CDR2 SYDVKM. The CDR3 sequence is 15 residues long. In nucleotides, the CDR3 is TGTGCCAGCAGTTTAGGCAGCGGGAGGACGAATGAGCAGTTCTTC. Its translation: CASSLGSGRTNEQFF.